This TCR beta chain originates from a study of human T cells and chemical hapten exposure. Study in general: 0.01% DPC was applied to the upper back in patch tests, which were read at 6 days.

Time point denoted: pre-sensitization, week 0. Documented treatment: therapeutic diphenylcyclopropenone sensitization with weekly scalp DPC. The library labeled individual cDNA molecules by adding unique molecular identifiers to them. TCRdb redid the calling of the RACE reads with MiXCR, one entry per CDR3 protein. Altogether more than 250,000 distinct CDR3 sequences are present, just under 8% being singletons, with the ten largest covering approximately 1.2%. The TCR originated in a man between 18 and 35 years old with alopecia areata. Some clones in this sample may be carry-over from other donors' samples. The sample consisted of whole blood, taken in connection with sensitization to the hapten diphenylcyclopropenone (DPC).

CDR3 protein: CASSYTLAGGRTDTQYF. The CDR3, as DNA: TGTGCCAGCAGTTATACTTTAGCGGGGGGGCGTACAGATACGCAGTATTTT. The rearrangement uses TRBV7-2 and TRBJ2-3; 11 nucleotides agree with TRBD2. V shed 6 bases and J 3 bases; nucleotides not matched to a gene: 11. The CDR3 runs to 17 residues. Germline assignment: CDR1 SGHTA and CDR2 FQGNSA.